A single sample gave rise to the 13 T cell receptor beta chains below, sequenced in a study of cytomegalovirus exposure and HLA in healthy donors. This PCR relied on a set of 60 Vbeta primers and 13 Jbeta primers. This table comes from immunoSEQ multiplex PCR, and its TCRdb copy is limited to in-frame clones, with some not included. The sample lists over 150,000 clones; around four fifths were seen once. The sample taken for sequencing was PBMCs. The receptors here all came from a male donor in good health and CMV-seropositive.

This clone was found a few times. The chain is built from TRBV5-6 and TRBJ1-1; D is ambiguous. Germline V gives CDR1 SGHDT, CDR2 YYEEEE. The V end lost 2 bases, the J end lost 1 base, and 6 bases lay between the germline ends. The length of the CDR3 is 13 residues. CDR3 nucleotide sequence: TGTGCCAGCAGCTTTCTCCGGAACACTGAAGCTTTCTTT. Its translation is CASSFLRNTEAFF.

V is TRBV7-9 and J is TRBJ1-4; a possible D gene is TRBD1 (5 bases). CDR1 and CDR2 from the germline V gene are SEHNR and FQNEAQ (reference sequence). V lost 2 bases and J lost 5, with 15 bases in between. The length of the CDR3 is 16 residues. The CDR3 sequence is CASSLFFGGANEKLFF. The CDR3 DNA reads TGTGCCAGCAGCTTATTTTTTGGAGGGGCAAATGAAAAACTGTTTTTT.

V usage is TRBV5-6 and J usage is TRBJ1-2; unclear D gene. V gave up 1 base and J gave up 8 bases, with 15 bases separating them. The CDR3 spans 14 residues. Germline-derived CDR1 and CDR2 are SGHDT and YYEEEE. The chain's CDR3 is CASSLKRSQEGYTF. The CDR3 DNA reads TGTGCCAGCAGCTTGAAGAGGTCTCAAGAGGGCTACACCTTC.

This chain links TRBV4-3 with TRBJ1-4; TRBD1 might be the D (5 bases). The CDR3 has 14 residues. The germline V gene encodes CDR1 LGHNA and CDR2 YSLEER. V lost 0 bases and J 7 bases, leaving 9 bases between the germline ends. In nucleotides, the CDR3 is TGCGCCAGCAGCCAAGACAGGGCGAGTGAAAAACTGTTTTTT. Amino acid sequence: CASSQDRASEKLFF.

The chain links TRBV27 to TRBJ2-2, with D perhaps matching TRBD1 (5 bases). From germline, CDR1 is MNHEY and CDR2 SMNVEV (reference sequence). Trimming took off 1 base at V and 5 bases at J, with 8 bases between the two ends. The CDR3 is 14 residues long. The CDR3 protein is CASSLWGRTGELFF. For the CDR3, the DNA is TGTGCCAGCAGTTTATGGGGCCGGACCGGGGAGCTGTTTTTT.

This clone appeared a single time. V and J are TRBV6-5 and TRBJ1-1; TRBD1 agrees at 7 bases. Germline assignment: CDR1 MNHEY and CDR2 SVGAGI. The CDR3 runs 13 residues. The V gene end was trimmed by 6 bases and the J gene end by 6 bases; junction bases not matched to a gene: 7. For the CDR3, the DNA is TGTGCCAGCAGGATTGACAGGGCAGCTGAAGCTTTCTTT. Amino acid sequence: CASRIDRAAEAFF.

V is TRBV5-1 and J is TRBJ2-7; the D gene is possibly TRBD1 (6 bases). V was cut by 0 bases and J by 2 bases, with 12 bases left in between. CDR3 length equals 15 residues. Germline values: CDR1 SGHRS, CDR2 YFSETQ. Here the CDR3 reads CASSLEPGATYEQYF. The CDR3 coding sequence is TGCGCCAGCAGCTTGGAGCCAGGGGCGACCTACGAGCAGTACTTC.

The V call is TRBV29-1, the J call TRBJ2-1; perhaps TRBD2 as D (6 bases). Germline values: CDR1 SQVTM, CDR2 ANQGSEA. V lost 2 bases and J lost 8, with 16 bases in between. This CDR3 comprises 14 residues. The CDR3 DNA reads TGCAGCGTTGAACGGGTCCCGCCGGGGGATGAGCAGTTCTTC. Protein: CSVERVPPGDEQFF.

The DNA of the CDR3 is TGCGCCAGCAGCCAGGGGACAGGGTCGAACTATGGCTACACCTTC. Its translation: CASSQGTGSNYGYTF. The J gene is TRBJ1-2, the V gene TRBV4-1, with 9 bases fitting TRBD1. CDR3 length equals 15 residues. The ends lost 3 bases at V and 2 bases at J; junction bases unmatched: 4. CDR1 is MGHRA and CDR2 is YSYEKL in the germline V gene.

This clone was recorded a few times. The genes are TRBV4-1 and TRBJ1-2; D might be TRBD1 (6 bases). The germline CDR1 and CDR2 sequences are MGHRA and YSYEKL. With 7 bases removed from V and 2 bases from J, the gap between germline ends came to 14 bases. The CDR3 has 14 amino acids. CDR3 in amino acids: CASTLGQSNYGYTF. In DNA form, the CDR3 reads TGCGCCAGCACCCTGGGACAATCAAACTATGGCTACACCTTC.

As concerns this clone: A much larger clone lies one base from this, so it may be a read error. The chain employs TRBV11-2 and TRBJ1-1; possibly TRBD1 for D (5 bases). The V end was cut by 3 bases, the J end by 1 base, with 6 bases between. The germline gives CDR1 SGHAT, CDR2 FQNNGV. The CDR3 loop spans 13 amino acids. Here the CDR3 reads CASSLGGNTEAFF. For the CDR3, the DNA is TGTGCCAGCAGCTTGGGGGGGAACACTGAAGCTTTCTTT. Complete variable domain (other parts from reference TRBV11-2 and TRBJ1-1): EAGVAQSPRYKIIEKRQSVAFWCNPISGHATLYWYQQILGQGPKLLIQFQNNGVVDDSQLPKDRFSAERLKGVDSTLKIQPAKLEDSAVYLCASSLGGNTEAFFGQGTRLTVV.

The chain uses TRBV5-4 and TRBJ2-1; 13 bases are shared with TRBD2. The CDR3 sequence is 16 residues long. CDR1 is SGHNT and CDR2 is YYREEE in the germline V gene (reference sequence). V shed 4 bases, J shed 8 bases, and the junction held 9 bases outside the gene matches. CDR3 amino acids: CASSQGLAGVLDEQFF. For the CDR3, the DNA is TGTGCCAGCAGCCAAGGACTAGCGGGGGTACTCGATGAGCAGTTCTTC.

The gene calls are TRBV9 and TRBJ2-2, with 11 bases matching TRBD2. V shed 0 bases, J shed 5 bases, and the junction held 9 bases outside the gene matches. Germline values: CDR1 SGDLS, CDR2 YYNGEE. This CDR3 has 18 residues. The CDR3 spells CASSVGLVAGGRTGELFF. The CDR3 coding sequence is TGTGCCAGCAGCGTAGGATTAGTAGCGGGGGGGCGGACCGGGGAGCTGTTTTTT.